The present entry profiles one T cell receptor beta chain with its context. The sample originates from a study of cytomegalovirus exposure and HLA in healthy donors. Germline values: CDR1 SGHAT, CDR2 FQNNGV. The CDR3 covers 15 residues. The V gene end was trimmed by 2 bases and the J gene end by 7 bases; junction bases not matched to a gene: 5. This PCR relied on a set of 60 Vbeta primers and 13 Jbeta primers. The repertoire was sequenced with immunoSEQ multiplex PCR; TCRdb's copy has only in-frame clones and lacks some. This table has about 180,000 clones, 60% to 85% appearing once. This sequence originates from a man between 35 and 55 years old in good health and CMV-seronegative. J is TRBJ1-6 and V is TRBV11-2, with 7 bases aligning to TRBD1. Sequenced material: PBMCs. The CDR3 spells CASSLFDRENSPLHF. The DNA of the CDR3 is TGTGCCAGCAGCTTATTTGACAGGGAGAATTCACCCCTCCACTTT.